This T cell receptor (beta chain) was profiled in a study of blood T cell repertoires in COVID-19. The overall study: Sites across the United States, Italy and Spain contributed samples from acute and convalescent COVID-19. Sources were T cells, B-cell-depleted T cells, or PBMCs; the material itself was cDNA or gDNA.

V was cut by 1 base and J by 0 bases, with 4 bases left in between. CDR1 is SGDLS and CDR2 is YYNGEE in the germline V gene. This CDR3 spans 14 amino acids. Seattle patients were enrolled during active infection and followed longitudinally. As processed by the authors: Estimated nucleated cell counts came from reference gene primer amplification. Only in-frame clones appear in the TCRdb table, and some are missing; sequencing was by immunoSEQ multiplex PCR. D and trimming come from the DNA, and the V and J calls and clone size come from that table. The sample has approximately 170,000 clones, approximately 87% seen once; the top ten hold about a tenth.

Sequenced input: peripheral blood. The chain joins TRBV9 to TRBJ2-2, with unresolved D. The receptor was isolated from a woman aged 55-69 years with COVID-19, enrolled during active disease. CDR3 sequence reads: CASSVHSNTGELFF. CDR3 in DNA: TGTGCCAGCAGCGTACACTCGAACACCGGGGAGCTGTTTTTT.